These 29 T cell receptor beta chains originate from one sample sequenced in a study of T cell changes during pregnancy in multiple sclerosis. Only in-frame clones appear in the TCRdb table, and some are missing; sequencing was by immunoSEQ multiplex PCR. This repertoire shows fewer than 60,000 clones, about 92% found once; its top ten account for approximately 0.64%. Sequencing was performed on CD4+ T cells from peripheral blood mononuclear cells, taken after pregnancy. Receptors originate from a female donor with multiple sclerosis, enrolled in a pregnancy study.

The rearrangement uses TRBV30 and TRBJ1-3; D not resolved. The germline CDR1 and CDR2 sequences are GTSNPN and SVGIG (reference sequence). This CDR3 has 17 amino acids. V lost 2 bases and J lost 0, with 17 bases in between. The CDR3 region is CAWSSFVTSNSGNTIYF. The DNA for the CDR3 is TGTGCCTGGAGTTCCTTCGTGACAAGTAACTCTGGAAACACCATATATTTT.

The chain links TRBV7-3 to TRBJ2-5; maybe TRBD2 (7 bases). Germline V gene sequence: CDR1 SGHTA, CDR2 FQGTGA. Trimming shortened V by 5 bases and J by 4 bases, and 20 bases separated the two germline ends. The CDR3 length is 16 residues. CDR3 region: CASSPGRGGGGETQYF. DNA of the CDR3: TGTGCCAGCAGCCCAGGGCGAGGGGGGGGAGGAGAGACCCAGTACTTC.

In this sample, this clone turned up once. The J gene is TRBJ2-5, the V gene TRBV19; D perhaps matches TRBD2 (6 bases). The CDR3 totals 13 residues. The V end lost 3 bases, the J end lost 4 bases, and 9 bases lay between the germline ends. CDR1 and CDR2 from the germline V gene are LNHDA and SQIVND (reference sequence). The CDR3 loop is CASSISGGETQYF. Written as DNA, the CDR3 is TGTGCCAGTAGTATTAGCGGCGGAGAGACCCAGTACTTC.

This chain links TRBV9 with TRBJ2-7, with D possibly TRBD1 on 5 matching bases. The V gene lost 4 bases and the J gene lost 1 base, with 12 bases spanning the gap. Germline V lookup: CDR1 SGDLS, CDR2 YYNGEE. CDR3 length: 14 residues. The CDR3 protein is CASSPRQISYEQYF. Here the CDR3 DNA reads TGTGCCAGCAGCCCCCGACAGATTTCCTACGAGCAGTACTTC.

This chain uses TRBV6-5 with TRBJ1-2; the match to TRBD1 covers 7 bases. This CDR3 has 14 amino acids. Germline values: CDR1 MNHEY, CDR2 SVGAGI. V was clipped by 6 bases and J by 2 bases; unmatched bases: 6. CDR3 in amino acids: CASRSGQSNYGYTF. The CDR3 nucleotides read TGTGCCAGCAGATCGGGACAGTCGAACTATGGCTACACCTTC.

This clone was seen just once. The V call is TRBV15, the J call TRBJ2-7; the D is unclear. The CDR3 contains 17 residues. The V gene lost 0 bases and the J gene lost 2 bases, with 17 bases spanning the gap. CDR1 and CDR2 (germline): LNHNV, YYDKDF (reference sequence). In DNA form, the CDR3 reads TGTGCCACCAGCAGAGACGGCCGACGAGGAGTTACCTACGAGCAGTACTTC. Translated, it gives CATSRDGRRGVTYEQYF.

V and J are TRBV7-2 and TRBJ2-7; no definite D call. This CDR3 region has 11 residues. The ends were cut back, 0 bases at V and 6 bases at J, with 3 bases in the middle. Germline V CDR1 and CDR2: SGHTA, FQGNSA. The CDR3, as DNA: TGTGCCAGCAGCTTAGCCCTCGAGCAGTACTTC. It codes for CASSLALEQYF.

The rearrangement links TRBV18 to TRBJ2-7; TRBD2 is a possible D gene (6 bases). V was shortened by 6 bases and J by 4 bases, with 16 bases between the two germline ends. In germline, CDR1 is KGHSH, CDR2 LQKENI. The CDR3 spans 14 residues. This CDR3 reads CASSPPGLGYEQYF. CDR3 DNA: TGTGCCAGCTCGCCGCCGGGACTGGGATACGAGCAGTACTTC.

The chain couples TRBV7-2 to TRBJ1-1, with 8 bases that match TRBD1. Germline trimming cut 6 bases from V and 1 base from J; bases unmatched to any gene: 10. From germline, CDR1 is SGHTA and CDR2 FQGNSA. The length of the CDR3 is 16 residues. Here the CDR3 DNA reads TGTGCCAGCAGTTACGTACAGGGGGTGGGGAACACTGAAGCTTTCTTT. This gives the protein CASSYVQGVGNTEAFF.

The rearrangement joins TRBV7-3 to TRBJ1-1; a weak D match, TRBD1 (5 bases). Germline assignment: CDR1 SGHTA and CDR2 FQGTGA. The CDR3 is 13 residues long. V lost 6 bases, J lost 5 bases, and 13 bases lay in between. The CDR3 DNA reads TGTGCCAGCAGACGAACTACAGGTACTGAAGCTTTCTTT. It yields the protein CASRRTTGTEAFF.

The genes are TRBV15 and TRBJ1-2, with D possibly TRBD1 on 5 matching bases. Germline V CDR1 and CDR2: LNHNV, YYDKDF (reference sequence). V was cut by 3 bases and J by 7 bases, with 21 bases left in between. This CDR3 comprises 16 residues. In DNA, the CDR3 is TGTGCCACCAGCAGCACCGGGACTCACCCCGCCGGTGGCTACACCTTC. As protein: CATSSTGTHPAGGYTF.

This chain joins TRBV5-5 and TRBJ1-2, with 7 bases that match TRBD1. The CDR3 is 14 amino acids. V gave up 4 bases and J gave up 4 bases; unmatched junction bases: 7. The germline V gene has CDR1 SGHKS and CDR2 YYEKEE (reference sequence). The CDR3, as DNA: TGTGCCAGCAGCCCCCCCCCAGGGGGCTATGGCTACACCTTC. This sequence encodes CASSPPPGGYGYTF.

The rearrangement uses TRBV7-2 and TRBJ1-6; 7 bases agree with TRBD1. J lost 4 bases, V lost 3 bases, and 3 bases had no gene match. The CDR3 consists of 15 residues. Per germline, CDR1 SGHTA and CDR2 FQGNSA. CDR3 sequence reads: CASSFEQGYNSPLHF. CDR3 DNA sequence: TGTGCCAGCAGCTTTGAACAGGGGTATAATTCACCCCTCCACTTT.

The chain employs TRBV18 and TRBJ2-7; 7 nucleotides align to TRBD1. Unmatched junction bases numbered 8, after V lost 6 bases and J lost 0 bases. The germline gives CDR1 KGHSH, CDR2 LQKENI. The CDR3 is 15 residues long. The CDR3 DNA is TGTGCCAGCTCCGGCCGGGACAGAAGCTCCTACGAGCAGTACTTC. Residues: CASSGRDRSSYEQYF.

The gene calls are TRBV7-2 and TRBJ2-7; no firm D call. From germline, CDR1 is SGHTA and CDR2 FQGNSA. The germline V and J ends were trimmed by 1 base and 7 bases, with 11 bases remaining between them. The CDR3 sequence is 13 residues long. The chain's CDR3 is CASSLVEDFEQYF. DNA of the CDR3: TGTGCCAGCAGCTTAGTCGAGGATTTTGAGCAGTACTTC.

The CDR3, as DNA: TGTGCCAGCTCACCTTCTACAGGGGTGGATTCACCCCTCCACTTT. The encoded protein is CASSPSTGVDSPLHF. J is TRBJ1-6 and V is TRBV18; 7 bases align to TRBD1. The CDR3 is 15 residues long. Germline CDR1 reads KGHSH; CDR2 reads LQKENI. V lost 3 bases, J lost 8 bases, and 7 bases stayed unmatched.

The table lists this clone with a count of one. This sequence joins TRBV19 and TRBJ1-2, with a possible D match to TRBD1 (5 bases). Germline V lookup: CDR1 LNHDA, CDR2 SQIVND (reference sequence). This CDR3 is built from 14 residues. The V end lost 1 base, the J end lost 6 bases, and 12 bases lay between the germline ends. CDR3 loop: CASSIGGGEDGYTF. The DNA of the CDR3 is TGTGCCAGTAGTATAGGGGGCGGGGAGGATGGCTACACCTTC. Drawing the rest from reference TRBV19 and TRBJ1-2, the complete variable domain is DGGITQSPKYLFRKEGQNVTLSCEQNLNHDAMYWYRQDPGQGLRLIYYSQIVNDFQKGDIAEGYSVSREKKESFPLTVTSAQKNPTAFYLCASSIGGGEDGYTFGSGTRLTVV.

The chain carries TRBV7-3 and TRBJ2-1; 12 bases fit TRBD2. The CDR3 length is 15 residues. V lost 3 bases, J lost 8 bases, and 5 bases stayed unmatched. In germline, CDR1 is SGHTA, CDR2 FQGTGA. DNA of the CDR3: TGTGCCAGCAGCTTTCTAGCGGGGGGGTTTTATGAGCAGTTCTTC. Amino acid sequence: CASSFLAGGFYEQFF. The full variable domain, rest sourced from reference TRBV7-3 and TRBJ2-1, is GAGVSQTPSNKVTEKGKYVELRCDPISGHTALYWYRQSLGQGPEFLIYFQGTGAADDSGLPNDRFFAVRPEGSVSTLKIQRTERGDSAVYLCASSFLAGGFYEQFFGPGTRLTVL.

The chain has TRBV27 and TRBJ2-3, with TRBD2 matching 9 bases. V was pared by 6 bases and J by 6 bases, with 13 bases of the junction left unmatched. This CDR3 spans 16 amino acids. Per germline, CDR1 MNHEY and CDR2 SMNVEV (reference sequence). The CDR3 bases are TGTGCCAGCAGCACTTTAGCGGGGGCCGCGCGGGATACGCAGTATTTT. This codes for CASSTLAGAARDTQYF.

The V gene is TRBV7-9, the J gene TRBJ2-3; possible D gene TRBD2, 6 bases. This CDR3 is built from 16 residues. Trimming took 5 bases from V and 1 from J, leaving 16 bases between them. Per the germline V gene, CDR1 is SEHNR and CDR2 is FQNEAQ (reference sequence). The CDR3 here is CASSPLGRGRTDTQYF. The CDR3 DNA follows: TGTGCCAGCAGCCCCCTCGGGCGGGGACGCACAGATACGCAGTATTTT.

This chain uses TRBV19 with TRBJ2-2; D may be TRBD2 (6 bases). In germline, CDR1 is LNHDA, CDR2 SQIVND (reference sequence). This CDR3 contains 15 residues. V lost 7 bases and J 3 bases, leaving 15 bases between the germline ends. CDR3: CASTDLRLDTGELFF. The CDR3, as DNA: TGTGCCAGTACGGACCTGAGACTAGACACCGGGGAGCTGTTTTTT.

This chain links TRBV13 with TRBJ2-7, with 7 bases aligning to TRBD1. J gave up 3 bases and V 4 bases, and 3 bases lay outside the gene matches. Germline V gene sequence: CDR1 PRHDT, CDR2 FYEKMQ (reference sequence). The CDR3 extends over 13 amino acids. The CDR3 DNA follows: TGTGCCAGCAGCTCGTACAGGGGCTACGAGCAGTACTTC. It encodes CASSSYRGYEQYF.

This clone has just one count. The rearrangement links TRBV2 to TRBJ1-3, with TRBD1 identical over 7 bases. The germline gives CDR1 SNHLY, CDR2 FYNNEI. CDR3 length equals 15 residues. V gave up 3 bases and J gave up 4 bases; unmatched junction bases: 6. The CDR3 DNA sequence: TGTGCCAGCAGTGAGGAGGGGGCGCGAGGAAACACCATATATTTT. This encodes CASSEEGARGNTIYF.

The genes are TRBV18 and TRBJ1-5; a weak D match, TRBD1 (5 bases). Germline-derived CDR1 and CDR2 are KGHSH and LQKENI. The V and J ends lost 4 bases and 0 bases respectively, with 10 bases between them. The CDR3 covers 15 residues. The CDR3 loop is CASSRSRDSNQPQHF. The CDR3 coding sequence is TGTGCCAGCTCACGGTCCAGGGATAGCAATCAGCCCCAGCATTTT.

CDR3 DNA sequence: TGTGCCAGACAGGCCGACTCTGGAAACACCATATATTTT. Translated, it gives CARQADSGNTIYF. The chain combines TRBV7-9 with TRBJ1-3; possible D gene TRBD1, 5 bases. Germline CDR1 reads SEHNR; CDR2 reads FQNEAQ (reference sequence). V was clipped by 9 bases and J by 0 bases, with 9 bases between them. CDR3 length: 13 amino acids.

This chain joins TRBV5-4 and TRBJ2-5; D is uncertain. The germline V gene has CDR1 SGHNT and CDR2 YYREEE (reference sequence). Trimming left V 1 base short and J 1 base short, with 5 bases between. The CDR3 runs to 13 residues. CDR3 sequence (DNA): TGTGCCAGCAGCTTGAGTAGCCAAGAGACCCAGTACTTC. Translated, it gives CASSLSSQETQYF.

CDR3 loop: CASSPGPGQGGLGFEQYF. Here the CDR3 DNA reads TGTGCCAGCAGCCCGGGACCGGGACAGGGGGGACTCGGGTTCGAGCAGTACTTC. This chain joins TRBV7-2 and TRBJ2-7; 11 bases line up with TRBD1. The junction had 18 bases not matched to a gene; V was cut back by 5 bases and J by 6 bases. This CDR3 has 18 residues. CDR1 SGHTA and CDR2 FQGNSA come from the germline V gene.

This chain connects TRBV9 to TRBJ1-2; the D gene is possibly TRBD1 (6 bases). V gave up 2 bases and J gave up 8 bases, with 31 bases separating them. The CDR3 totals 19 residues. Looked up from germline, CDR1 is SGDLS and CDR2 is YYNGEE. This CDR3 is CASSVSTNGQSSFRGGYTF. In DNA, the CDR3 is TGTGCCAGCAGCGTTTCCACAAACGGACAGTCATCGTTCCGTGGCGGCTACACCTTC.

This clone was seen more than once but under ten times. The V gene is TRBV30, the J gene TRBJ1-1; 11 bases match TRBD1. The CDR3 contains 12 residues. In germline, CDR1 is GTSNPN, CDR2 SVGIG (reference sequence). CDR3 DNA: TGTGCTGGGGGGACAGGGGGCACTGAAGCTTTCTTT. This gives the protein CAGGTGGTEAFF.